This TCR beta chain is drawn from a study of early T cells in non-severe SARS-CoV-2 infection. Study-wide context: It was bulk RNA from unsorted whole blood that was sequenced, and the chains were unpaired. Regarding the study as a whole: In VDJdb matching, anti-spike CD8 responses were favored while private and CD4 specificities went missing.

As for this clonotype: Its specificity is unknown.

Germline CDR1 is GTSNPN and CDR2 is SVGIG (reference sequence). The CDR3 runs 14 residues. With 3 bases clipped from V and 3 bases from J, the junction kept 5 bases outside the gene matches. Individual cDNA molecules received unique molecular identifiers during library preparation. TCRdb called the 5' RACE reads again in MiXCR, with one record for every CDR3 protein. Among 90,000 to 120,000 distinct CDR3 sequences, 11% were seen once, and the ten largest hold more than 6.5%. Sequences were obtained from whole blood. The TCR originated in an adult who was a healthcare worker with PCR-confirmed SARS-CoV-2 infection or an uninfected control (not recorded which). The chain employs TRBV30 and TRBJ2-7; 10 bases fit TRBD2. The CDR3 region has the DNA TGTGCCTGGAGGGTAGCGGGAGGTATCTACGAGCAGTACTTC. Protein: CAWRVAGGIYEQYF.